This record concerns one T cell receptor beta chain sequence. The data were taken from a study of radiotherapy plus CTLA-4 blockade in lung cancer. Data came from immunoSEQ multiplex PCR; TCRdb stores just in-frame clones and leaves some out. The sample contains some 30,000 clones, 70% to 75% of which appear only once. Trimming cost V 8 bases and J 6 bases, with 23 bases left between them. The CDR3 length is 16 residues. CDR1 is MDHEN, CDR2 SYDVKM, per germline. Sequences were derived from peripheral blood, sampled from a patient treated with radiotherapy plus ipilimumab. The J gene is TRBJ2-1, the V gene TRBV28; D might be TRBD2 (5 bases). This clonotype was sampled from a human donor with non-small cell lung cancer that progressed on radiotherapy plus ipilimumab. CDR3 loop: CASLPFRSWESNEQFF. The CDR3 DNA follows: TGTGCCAGCCTCCCCTTTCGGAGTTGGGAGTCCAATGAGCAGTTCTTC.